One sample yielded the 5 T cell receptor beta chains listed below, sequenced in a study of T cells after yellow fever vaccination. MiXCR, run by TCRdb on the 5' RACE reads, gives a single entry per CDR3 protein. The sample has about 110,000 distinct CDR3 sequences; around 8.6% are singletons. This sample comprised CD8+ T cells sorted from PBMCs, obtained 45 days after the yellow fever booster vaccination. The receptors were gathered from a man aged 25 to 40 who received the YFV17D yellow fever vaccine.

The gene calls are TRBV7-2 and TRBJ2-2; D ambiguous. Trimming took off 1 base at V and 2 bases at J, with 11 bases between the two ends. The CDR3 is 16 residues long. Germline V gene data show CDR1 as SGHTA and CDR2 as FQGNSA. CDR3 DNA: TGTGCCAGCAGCTTAGAGGTCATGGCAAACACCGGGGAGCTGTTTTTT. Protein product: CASSLEVMANTGELFF.

This clonotype was picked up many times. The chain has TRBV20-1 and TRBJ2-1, with TRBD1 matching 7 bases. This CDR3 has 15 amino acids. V was pared by 3 bases and J by 8 bases, with 13 bases of the junction left unmatched. Germline V gene data show CDR1 as DFQATT and CDR2 as SNEGSKA (reference sequence). The CDR3 reads CSASWDSYLEDEQFF. The CDR3 coding sequence is TGCAGTGCTAGCTGGGACAGCTACCTTGAGGATGAGCAGTTCTTC.

This clonotype was detected ten times or more. V and J are TRBV7-6 and TRBJ2-1; TRBD2 matches at 7 bases. The CDR3 runs 18 residues. The germline CDR1 and CDR2 sequences are SGHVS and FNYEAQ. V shed 5 bases and J 7 bases; nucleotides not matched to a gene: 20. The CDR3 DNA is TGTGCCAGCAGCCTGGGGGTTGGGGAGGGAGAAGGAGCGAATGAGCAGTTCTTC. Protein sequence: CASSLGVGEGEGANEQFF.

This clonotype was found a few times. V usage is TRBV20-1 and J usage is TRBJ1-3; possible D gene TRBD1, 5 bases. V lost 1 base and J 0 bases, leaving 13 bases between the germline ends. From germline, CDR1 is DFQATT and CDR2 SNEGSKA (reference sequence). The CDR3 length is 16 residues. CDR3 nucleotides: TGCAGTGCTAGAGCCTTCACAGGAGCCTCTGGAAACACCATATATTTT. Translated: CSARAFTGASGNTIYF.

This chain joins TRBV6-5 and TRBJ1-2; D is unresolved. Germline V CDR1 and CDR2: MNHEY, SVGAGI. Trimming took 8 bases from V and 10 from J, leaving 14 bases between them. The CDR3 has 11 residues. The CDR3 DNA reads as TGTGCCAGCTTCCAGGCCCGGTCCTACACCTTC. Encoded protein: CASFQARSYTF.